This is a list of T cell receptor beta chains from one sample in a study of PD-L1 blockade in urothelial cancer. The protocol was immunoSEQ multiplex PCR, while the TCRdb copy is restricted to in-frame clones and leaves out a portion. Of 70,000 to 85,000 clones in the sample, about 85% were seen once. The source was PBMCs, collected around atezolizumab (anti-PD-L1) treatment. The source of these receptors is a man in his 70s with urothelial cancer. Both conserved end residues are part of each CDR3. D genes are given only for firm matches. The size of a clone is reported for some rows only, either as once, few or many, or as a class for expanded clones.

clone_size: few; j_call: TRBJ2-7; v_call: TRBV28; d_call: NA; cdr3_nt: TGTGCCAGCAGACACTACACTGGGTCGCAGGGCCGAGGCTCCTACGAGCAGTACTTC; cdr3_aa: CASRHYTGSQGRGSYEQYF
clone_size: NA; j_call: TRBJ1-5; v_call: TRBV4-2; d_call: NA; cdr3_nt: TGTGCCAGCAGCCAAGTATTGGGGGCGGGTGGAACTAGCAATCAGCCCCAGCATTTT; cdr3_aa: CASSQVLGAGGTSNQPQHF
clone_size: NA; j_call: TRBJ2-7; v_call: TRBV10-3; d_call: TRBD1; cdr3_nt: TGTGCCATCACAGGGGGCAGCTCCTACGAGCAGTACTTC; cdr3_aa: CAITGGSSYEQYF
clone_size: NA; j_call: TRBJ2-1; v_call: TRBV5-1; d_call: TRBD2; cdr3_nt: TGCGCCAGCACCAGGAGCGGGAGTAACAATGAGCAGTTCTTC; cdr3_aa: CASTRSGSNNEQFF
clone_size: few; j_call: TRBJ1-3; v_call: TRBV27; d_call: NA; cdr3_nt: TGTGCCAGCAGTTTCCGGTCGGGAAACACCATATATTTT; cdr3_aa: CASSFRSGNTIYF
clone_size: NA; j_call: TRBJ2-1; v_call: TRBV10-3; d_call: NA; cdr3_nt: TGTGCCATCAGTGTTACAGGGAATTTTTATGGGAATGAGCAGTTCTTC; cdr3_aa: CAISVTGNFYGNEQFF
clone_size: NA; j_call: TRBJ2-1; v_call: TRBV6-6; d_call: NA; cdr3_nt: TGTGCCAGCAGTTACTCGCAGGGCTCCTACAATGAGCAGTTCTTC; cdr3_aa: CASSYSQGSYNEQFF
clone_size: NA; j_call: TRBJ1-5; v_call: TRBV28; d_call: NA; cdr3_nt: TGTGCCAGCGTGACAGGAGTCAATCAGCCCCAGCATTTT; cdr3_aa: CASVTGVNQPQHF
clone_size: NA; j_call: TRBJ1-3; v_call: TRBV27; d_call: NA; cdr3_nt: TGTGCCAGCAGTTTAACCGGGTGGGCTGGAAACACCATATATTTT; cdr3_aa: CASSLTGWAGNTIYF
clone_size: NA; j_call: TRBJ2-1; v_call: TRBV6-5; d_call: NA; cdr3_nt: TGTGCCAGCAGTGCGCACCAGGGGGGCAATGAGCAGTTCTTC; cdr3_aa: CASSAHQGGNEQFF
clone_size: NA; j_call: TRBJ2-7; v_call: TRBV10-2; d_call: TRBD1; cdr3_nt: TGCGCCAGCAGTGTAATTCCCGGGACAGGGGGGTACGAGCAGTACTTC; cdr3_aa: CASSVIPGTGGYEQYF
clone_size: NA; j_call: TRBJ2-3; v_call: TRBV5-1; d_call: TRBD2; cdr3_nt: TGCGCCAGCAGCAACCGACTAGCGGGAGCCCCAGATACGCAGTATTTT; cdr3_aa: CASSNRLAGAPDTQYF
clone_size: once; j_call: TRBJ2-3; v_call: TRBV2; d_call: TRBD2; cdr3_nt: TGTGCCAGCACTCCAGCGGGAGTGGGCACAGATACGCAGTATTTT; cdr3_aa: CASTPAGVGTDTQYF
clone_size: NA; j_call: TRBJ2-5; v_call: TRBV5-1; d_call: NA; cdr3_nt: TGCGCCAGCAGTCGGACCGAGGGAGAGACCCAGTACTTC; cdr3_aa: CASSRTEGETQYF
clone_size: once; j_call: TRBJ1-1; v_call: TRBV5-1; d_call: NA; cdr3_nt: TGCGCCAGCAGCTCGTCTCTCCCCCGGGCTGAAGCTTTCTTT; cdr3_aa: CASSSSLPRAEAFF
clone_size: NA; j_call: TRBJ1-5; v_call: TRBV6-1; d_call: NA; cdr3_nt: TGTGCCAGCAGTCCGCGACAGTATAGCAATCAGCCCCAGCATTTT; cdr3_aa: CASSPRQYSNQPQHF
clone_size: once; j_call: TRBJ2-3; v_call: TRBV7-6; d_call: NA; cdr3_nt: TGTGCCAGCAGCCGGGACACCTTCACAGATACGCAGTATTTT; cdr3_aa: CASSRDTFTDTQYF
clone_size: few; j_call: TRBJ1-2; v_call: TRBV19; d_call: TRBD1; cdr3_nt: TGTGCCAGTAGCACCCGGGACAGGGTTAATGGCTACACCTTC; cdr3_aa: CASSTRDRVNGYTF
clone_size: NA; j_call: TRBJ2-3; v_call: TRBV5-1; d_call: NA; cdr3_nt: TGCGCCAGCAGCTTGGAGACTGAAAGGAGCACAGATACGCAGTATTTT; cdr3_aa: CASSLETERSTDTQYF
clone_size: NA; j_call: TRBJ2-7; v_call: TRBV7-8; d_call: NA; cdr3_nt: TGTGCCAGCAGCCCCCGACTTGGGAGCGGCTACGAGCAGTACTTC; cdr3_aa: CASSPRLGSGYEQYF
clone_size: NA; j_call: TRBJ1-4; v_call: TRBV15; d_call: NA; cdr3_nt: TGTGCCTCATCCAGGGGCGAAAAACTGTTTTTT; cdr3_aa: CASSRGEKLFF
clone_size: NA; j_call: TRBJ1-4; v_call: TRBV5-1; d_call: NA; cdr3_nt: TGCGCCAGCAGCTTGACAGTCCCAACTAATGAAAAACTGTTTTTT; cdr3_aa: CASSLTVPTNEKLFF
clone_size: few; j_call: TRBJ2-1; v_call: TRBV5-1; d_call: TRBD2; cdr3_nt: TGCGCCAGCAGCAATAGCGGGCATTTCCTGAATGAGCAGTTCTTC; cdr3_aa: CASSNSGHFLNEQFF
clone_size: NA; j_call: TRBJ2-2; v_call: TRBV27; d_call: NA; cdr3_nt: TGTGCCAGCCGCGCCGGGGGGCTGGGTAAGCTGTTTTTT; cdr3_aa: CASRAGGLGKLFF
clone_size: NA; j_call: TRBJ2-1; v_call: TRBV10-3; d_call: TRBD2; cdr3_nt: TGTGCCATCGGGGGACTAGCGGGAATCAATGAGCAGTTCTTC; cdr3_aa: CAIGGLAGINEQFF
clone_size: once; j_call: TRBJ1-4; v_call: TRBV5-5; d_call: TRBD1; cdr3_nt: TGTGCCAGCAGCTTGGGGGACAGCGGGGGTGAAAAACTGTTTTTT; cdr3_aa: CASSLGDSGGEKLFF
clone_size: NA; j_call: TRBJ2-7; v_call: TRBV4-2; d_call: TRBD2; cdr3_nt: TGTGCCAGCAGCCAAGACAGGGGACTAGCGGGAGGGGAGCAGTACTTC; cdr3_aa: CASSQDRGLAGGEQYF
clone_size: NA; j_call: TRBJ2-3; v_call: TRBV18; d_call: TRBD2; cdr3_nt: TGTGCCAGCTCACCCTCGACTAGCGAGGATACGCAGTATTTT; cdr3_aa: CASSPSTSEDTQYF
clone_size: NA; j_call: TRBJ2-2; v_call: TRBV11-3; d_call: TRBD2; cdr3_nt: TGTGCCAGCAACGCCCCCGGGACTAGCGGGAGAAGTCCCGGGGAGCTGTTTTTT; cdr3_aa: CASNAPGTSGRSPGELFF